This TCR beta chain emerged from a study of blood T cell repertoires in COVID-19. Study information: Spain, Italy and the United States supplied samples that represented acute and convalescent COVID-19. In each case, the material was cDNA or gDNA derived from T cells, B-cell-depleted T cells, or PBMCs.

The authors' processing: Amplified reference gene primers provided the basis for estimating nucleated cell counts. Method: immunoSEQ multiplex PCR; TCRdb's copy keeps in-frame clones and lacks some. The DNA gave D and trimming, while V, J and clone size come from that table. This sample carries 250,000 to 300,000 clones, about nine tenths of them seen once, and the ten largest clones take more than 1%. After removal of 5 bases from V and 2 bases from J, the junction contained 9 bases not matched to a gene. Germline values: CDR1 LGHNA, CDR2 YSLEER. The CDR3 has 17 amino acids. Cohorts were assigned according to the clinical history that participants reported.

V gene TRBV4-3 combines with J gene TRBJ2-3; 11 nucleotides agree with TRBD2. Sequenced sample: PBMCs or T cells enriched from blood (not recorded which). The source of this sequence is a human donor in a cohort exposed to, infected with or recovered from COVID-19 (not recorded which). The donor label of this sample is uncertain. In DNA form, the CDR3 reads TGCGCCAGCAGCTCCCTCACTAGCGGGGGACCCACAGATACGCAGTATTTT. Amino acids: CASSSLTSGGPTDTQYF.